This paragraph reports one T cell receptor beta chain. The antigen is unknown. This CDR3 spans 14 amino acids. From germline, CDR1 is DFQATT and CDR2 SNEGSKA (reference sequence). 5'RACE template switching with UMIs generated TCR beta cDNA. TCRdb re-called the 5' RACE reads and gives one entry per CDR3 protein, without DNA. Across about 150,000 distinct CDR3 sequences, the top ten clones capture 20% of the sample. The data belong to a study of T cells expressing NK-cell markers. Study details: Seven donors tested HCMV-seropositive and one tested seronegative among the eight sequenced. Study-level points and caveats: There were several donors in whom these clonotypes also led the CD3+CD56-NKG2C+ fraction.

The source is a man aged 18-75 years in good health. Sequencing was done on a sample of blood T cells: a sorted CD56 or NKG2C T cell subset, CD4+ or CD8+ T cells, or bulk PBMC T cells (not recorded which). This chain joins TRBV20-1 and TRBJ2-1. The CDR3 region is CSARQASSYNEQFF.